Following are 3 T cell receptor beta chains from one sample sequenced in a study of technical replicates of blood from a few donors. Sequencing was performed with immunoSEQ multiplex PCR; in TCRdb, only in-frame clones are kept and a portion is missing. The sample records 80,000 to 95,000 clones, 95% to 97% being singletons. Material: T cells isolated from PBMCs. These receptors all come from a human donor in good health.

The V call is TRBV10-2, the J call TRBJ1-2; TRBD1 might be the D (5 bases). With 3 bases removed from V and 8 bases from J, the gap between germline ends came to 10 bases. CDR1 WSHSY and CDR2 SAAADI come from the germline V gene. The CDR3 loop spans 12 amino acids. CDR3 sequence: CASSDIGGGYTF. The CDR3 DNA reads TGCGCCAGCAGTGATATCGGGGGAGGCTACACCTTC.

The rearrangement joins TRBV11-2 to TRBJ2-7; 7 nucleotides align to TRBD1. V gave up 1 base and J gave up 2 bases; unmatched junction bases: 8. The CDR3 has 16 residues. CDR1 is SGHAT, CDR2 FQNNGV, per germline. The CDR3 nucleotides are TGTGCCAGCAGCTTAGTGACAGGGAAGATGCCCTACGAGCAGTACTTC. Its protein product is CASSLVTGKMPYEQYF.

Only a few counts were recorded for this clone. CDR3 protein: CASAGRTGDTEAFF. The CDR3 DNA reads TGTGCCAGCGCCGGAAGGACAGGGGACACTGAAGCTTTCTTT. The rearrangement links TRBV27 to TRBJ1-1; 9 bases map to TRBD1. This CDR3 is built from 14 residues. The germline V gene encodes CDR1 MNHEY and CDR2 SMNVEV (reference sequence). The J segment lost 3 bases and the V segment lost 8 bases, leaving 7 bases of the junction unmatched.